This T cell receptor (beta chain) came from a study of beta chain features in type 1 diabetes. TCRB transcripts that were expressed got sequenced, as all of the isolated RNA had been reverse transcribed. TCRdb keeps only in-frame clones here, not all; method: immunoSEQ multiplex PCR. The sample consists of 130,000 to 150,000 clones, about 10% of them appearing once. Germline CDR1 reads SGHTA; CDR2 reads FQGNSA. V was pared by 5 bases and J by 4 bases, with 9 bases between. The CDR3 contains 13 residues. The sequence was collected from a man between 18 and 35 years old in good health. Sequenced sample: central memory CD4+ T cells from blood. The chain joins TRBV7-2 to TRBJ1-5; maybe TRBD1 (6 bases). As DNA, the CDR3 is TGTGCCAGCAGCCCGGACAGTAATCAGCCCCAGCATTTT. This codes for CASSPDSNQPQHF.